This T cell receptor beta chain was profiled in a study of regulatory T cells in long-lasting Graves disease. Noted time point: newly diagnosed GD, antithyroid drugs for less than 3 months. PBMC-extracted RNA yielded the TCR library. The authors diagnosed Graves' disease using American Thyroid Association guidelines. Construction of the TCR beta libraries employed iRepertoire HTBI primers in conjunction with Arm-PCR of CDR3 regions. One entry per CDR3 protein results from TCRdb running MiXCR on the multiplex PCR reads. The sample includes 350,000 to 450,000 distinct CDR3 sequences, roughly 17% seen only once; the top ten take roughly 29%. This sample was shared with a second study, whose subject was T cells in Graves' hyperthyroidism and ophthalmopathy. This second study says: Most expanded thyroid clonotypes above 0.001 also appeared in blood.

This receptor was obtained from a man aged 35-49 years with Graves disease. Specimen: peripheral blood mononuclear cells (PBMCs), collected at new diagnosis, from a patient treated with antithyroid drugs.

The CDR3: CASSSHSGTSTDTQYF. DNA for the CDR3: TGTGCCAGCAGCTCCCATAGCGGGACTAGCACAGATACGCAGTATTTT. This chain links TRBV7-3 with TRBJ2-3; 8 positions agree with TRBD2. The CDR3 runs to 16 residues. V shed 4 bases, J shed 0 bases, and the junction held 6 bases outside the gene matches. Germline CDR1 reads SGHTA; CDR2 reads FQGTGA. The whole variable domain, remainder taken from reference TRBV7-3 and TRBJ2-3, is GAGVSQTPSNKVTEKGKYVELRCDPISGHTALYWYRQSLGQGPEFLIYFQGTGAADDSGLPNDRFFAVRPEGSVSTLKIQRTERGDSAVYLCASSSHSGTSTDTQYFGPGTRLTVL.